This TCR beta chain appears in the sequencing data of a study of regulatory T cells in long-lasting Graves disease. Arm-PCR of CDR3 regions and iRepertoire HTBI primers were the basis on which TCR beta libraries were built. TCRdb processed the multiplex PCR reads anew with MiXCR; each CDR3 protein has one entry. The top ten clones hold 20% to 25% of a sample with hundreds of thousands of distinct CDR3 sequences, 15% to 20% of them seen once. The sample's time point: newly diagnosed GD, antithyroid drugs for less than 3 months. PBMCs were the source of the RNA used for TCR sequencing. The CDR3 has 12 residues. Trimming removed 5 bases from V and 6 bases from J, with 11 bases in between. These data were likewise used in another study, on T cells in Graves' hyperthyroidism and ophthalmopathy.

Sequencing used peripheral blood mononuclear cells (PBMCs), obtained at new diagnosis, from a patient treated with antithyroid drugs. This TCR came from a middle-aged woman with Graves disease. The gene calls are TRBV12-3 or TRBV12-4 and TRBJ2-7; no clear D. The CDR3 DNA sequence: TGTGCCAGCAGTCCCGCGGTCGGCGAGCAGTACTTC. Protein sequence: CASSPAVGEQYF.